What follows are 10 T cell receptor beta chains derived from one specimen sequenced in a study of human T cells and chemical hapten exposure (dated by TCRdb to the early 2020s). The time point tag for this specimen amounts to: patch test 1, 2 weeks after DPC sensitization. What this sample's treatment or condition label stands for: therapeutic diphenylcyclopropenone sensitization with weekly scalp DPC. The library was made by RACE. The instrument was a NextSeq 500. TCRdb reprocessing: public reads trimmed at Q25 with fastp, clones called with MiXCR, in-frame beta chains kept. Rows are combined by CDR3 protein, so each entry shows the most common genes and DNA. The sample table holds roughly 360,000 distinct CDR3 sequences, of which more than 4.5% were seen once. Of the sample, about 2.1% falls within the top ten clones. Sequenced here: whole blood, sampled in connection with sensitization to the hapten diphenylcyclopropenone (DPC). The receptors originated from a woman between 50 and 59 years old with alopecia areata. Some clones in this sample may be carry-over from other donors' samples.

This clonotype was counted between two and nine times. This chain joins TRBV6-2 or TRBV6-3 and TRBJ2-7, with a possible D match to TRBD2 (6 bases). V lost 6 bases, J lost 0 bases, and 12 bases lay in between. The germline V gene has CDR1 MNHEY and CDR2 SVGEGT. The CDR3 is 14 amino acids. For the CDR3, the DNA is TGTGCCAGCAGGGGGCCGGGACTCTCCTACGAGCAGTACTTC. Protein product: CASRGPGLSYEQYF.

This clonotype has ten or more counts. The chain uses TRBV12-2 and TRBJ2-7; the table calls TRBD1, which could not be checked here. TRBV12-2 is deemed a pseudogene. CDR3 length equals 15 residues. In DNA, the CDR3 is TGTGCAAGTCGCTTCTGGACAGGGGAACCCCCGGAGCAGTACTTC. Residues: CASRFWTGEPPEQYF.

This clonotype was found many times. V is TRBV6-1 and J is TRBJ1-2, with TRBD1 identical over 7 bases. This CDR3 has 14 amino acids. Germline V gene lookup returns CDR1 MNHNS and CDR2 SASEGT. The V and J ends lost 8 bases and 1 base, in that order; junction bases with no gene match: 7. CDR3 DNA: TGTGCCAGCTCTATGACAGGGTTTAACTATGGCTACACCTTC. Its translation is CASSMTGFNYGYTF.

This clonotype was counted between two and nine times. This chain joins TRBV29-1 and TRBJ1-4; D unclear. This CDR3 comprises 12 residues. Trimming left V 7 bases short and J 8 bases short, with 14 bases between. The germline gives CDR1 SQVTM, CDR2 ANQGSEA. Here the CDR3 reads CSATTAGEKLFF. The CDR3 DNA reads as TGCAGCGCTACGACCGCGGGGGAAAAACTGTTTTTT.

This clonotype occurred many times. This chain joins TRBV2 and TRBJ1-1; perhaps TRBD1 as D (5 bases). This CDR3 has 12 amino acids. The germline gives CDR1 SNHLY, CDR2 FYNNEI. V dropped 6 bases and J dropped 10 bases, with 15 bases sitting between them. CDR3 sequence: CASRGDGVGAFF. In DNA, the CDR3 is TGTGCCAGCAGAGGGGACGGAGTAGGAGCTTTCTTT.

This clonotype was detected many times. This chain joins TRBV4-3 and TRBJ1-4, with a weak D call TRBD1 (5 bases). This CDR3 has 16 residues. V was pared by 1 base and J by 3 bases, with 12 bases between. From germline, CDR1 is LGHNA and CDR2 YSLEER. The CDR3 sequence is CASSQGGGGANEKLFF. The CDR3 region has the DNA TGCGCCAGCAGCCAAGGTGGAGGAGGGGCTAATGAAAAACTGTTTTTT.

At least ten counts were recorded for this clonotype. The CDR3 protein is CASSDGLAGVYEQYF. The CDR3 nucleotides are TGTGCCAGCAGCGACGGACTAGCGGGAGTGTACGAGCAGTACTTC. The chain recombines TRBV14 with TRBJ2-7; 13 bases match TRBD2. V shed 5 bases and J 4 bases; nucleotides not matched to a gene: 5. The CDR3 covers 15 residues. Germline CDR1 and CDR2: SGHDN and FVKESK.

This clonotype was seen only a few times. The chain uses TRBV28 and TRBJ2-3; D not resolved. This CDR3 has 14 amino acids. The V and J ends lost 7 bases and 1 base respectively, with 12 bases between them. Germline CDR1 MDHEN, CDR2 SYDVKM. The CDR3 coding sequence is TGTGCCAGCACCCCTCCGGGCCGCACAGATACGCAGTATTTT. Encoded protein: CASTPPGRTDTQYF.

This clonotype was recorded at least ten times. V is TRBV12-5 and J is TRBJ2-2, with 7 bases fitting TRBD1. J lost 3 bases, V lost 6 bases, and 10 bases had no gene match. The CDR3 covers 16 residues. CDR1 is LGHNT, CDR2 FRNRAP, per germline. The CDR3 region has the DNA TGTGCTAGTGGCCGACACCGACAGGGAGACACCGGGGAGCTGTTTTTT. It specifies CASGRHRQGDTGELFF.

This clonotype was found many times. This chain uses TRBV27 with TRBJ2-7; 7 bases map to TRBD2. J lost 5 bases, V lost 2 bases, and 9 bases had no gene match. The CDR3 totals 15 residues. Germline CDR1 MNHEY, CDR2 SMNVEV (reference sequence). CDR3 nucleotides: TGTGCCAGCAGTTTAACCCCAGCGGGGCTAAACGAGCAGTACTTC. Protein sequence: CASSLTPAGLNEQYF.